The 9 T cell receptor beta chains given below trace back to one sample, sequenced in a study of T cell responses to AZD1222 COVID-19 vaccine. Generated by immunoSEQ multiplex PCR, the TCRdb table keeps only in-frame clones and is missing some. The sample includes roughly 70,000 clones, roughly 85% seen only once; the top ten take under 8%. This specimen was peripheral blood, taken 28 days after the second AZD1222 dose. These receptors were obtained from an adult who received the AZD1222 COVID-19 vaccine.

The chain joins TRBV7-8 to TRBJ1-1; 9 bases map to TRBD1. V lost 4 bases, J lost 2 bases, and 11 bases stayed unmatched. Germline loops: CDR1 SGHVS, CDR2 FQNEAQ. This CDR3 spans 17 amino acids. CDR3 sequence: CASSWGEQGASNTEAFF. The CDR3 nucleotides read TGTGCCAGCAGCTGGGGGGAACAGGGGGCTTCCAACACTGAAGCTTTCTTT.

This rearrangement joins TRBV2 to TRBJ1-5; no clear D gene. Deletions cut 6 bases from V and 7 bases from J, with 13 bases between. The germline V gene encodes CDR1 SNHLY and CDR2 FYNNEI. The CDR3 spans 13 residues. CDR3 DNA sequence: TGTGCCAGCAGCCGAGAGGACTACCAGCCCCAGCATTTT. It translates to CASSREDYQPQHF. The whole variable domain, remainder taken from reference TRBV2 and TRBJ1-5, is EPEVTQTPSHQVTQMGQEVILRCVPISNHLYFYWYRQILGQKVEFLVSFYNNEISEKSEIFDDQFSVERPDGSNFTLKIRSTKLEDSAMYFCASSREDYQPQHFGDGTRLSIL.

In DNA form, the CDR3 reads TGTGCCAGCTCACCAGATGGGGGATGGGCACCCCTCCACTTT. Translation: CASSPDGGWAPLHF. The genes are TRBV18 and TRBJ1-6; D is possibly TRBD1 (5 bases). CDR3 size: 14 residues. From germline, CDR1 is KGHSH and CDR2 LQKENI. Trimming stripped 2 bases from V and 11 bases from J, with 13 bases between.

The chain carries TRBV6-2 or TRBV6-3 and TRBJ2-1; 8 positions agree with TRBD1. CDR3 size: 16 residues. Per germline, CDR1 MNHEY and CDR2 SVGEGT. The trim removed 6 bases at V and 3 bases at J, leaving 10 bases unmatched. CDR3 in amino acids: CASSSTGEGIYNEQFF. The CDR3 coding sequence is TGTGCCAGCAGCTCGACAGGGGAAGGGATCTACAATGAGCAGTTCTTC.

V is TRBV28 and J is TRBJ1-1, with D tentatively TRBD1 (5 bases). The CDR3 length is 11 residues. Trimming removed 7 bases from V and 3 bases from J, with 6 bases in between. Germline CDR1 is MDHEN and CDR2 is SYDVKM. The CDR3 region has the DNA TGTGCCAGCACGGGGGACACTGAAGCTTTCTTT. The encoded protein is CASTGDTEAFF.

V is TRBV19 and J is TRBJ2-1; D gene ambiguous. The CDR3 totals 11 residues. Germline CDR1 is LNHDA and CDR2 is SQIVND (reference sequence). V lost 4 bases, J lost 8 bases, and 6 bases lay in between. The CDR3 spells CASSKVDEQFF. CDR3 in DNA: TGTGCCAGTAGTAAAGTTGATGAGCAGTTCTTC.

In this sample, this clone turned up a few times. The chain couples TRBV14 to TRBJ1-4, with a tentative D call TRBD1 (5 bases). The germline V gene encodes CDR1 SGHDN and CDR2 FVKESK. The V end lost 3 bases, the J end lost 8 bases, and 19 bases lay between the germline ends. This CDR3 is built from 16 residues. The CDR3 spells CASSQSAGEVREKLFF. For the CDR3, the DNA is TGTGCCAGCAGCCAGTCGGCGGGGGAGGTACGGGAAAAACTGTTTTTT.

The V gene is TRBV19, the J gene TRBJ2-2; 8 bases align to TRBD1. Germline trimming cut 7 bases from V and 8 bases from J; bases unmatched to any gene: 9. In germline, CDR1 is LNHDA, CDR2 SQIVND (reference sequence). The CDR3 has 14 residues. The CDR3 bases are TGTGCCAGTATGGAACAGGGGGTGGGTGGGGAGCTGTTTTTT. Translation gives CASMEQGVGGELFF.

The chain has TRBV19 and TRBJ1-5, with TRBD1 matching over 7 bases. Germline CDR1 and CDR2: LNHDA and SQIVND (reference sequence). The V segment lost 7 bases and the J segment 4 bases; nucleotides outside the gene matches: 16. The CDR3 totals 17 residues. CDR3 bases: TGTGCCAGTACCCCCGGGATCCCGGGACAGAGAAATCAGCCCCAGCATTTT. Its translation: CASTPGIPGQRNQPQHF.